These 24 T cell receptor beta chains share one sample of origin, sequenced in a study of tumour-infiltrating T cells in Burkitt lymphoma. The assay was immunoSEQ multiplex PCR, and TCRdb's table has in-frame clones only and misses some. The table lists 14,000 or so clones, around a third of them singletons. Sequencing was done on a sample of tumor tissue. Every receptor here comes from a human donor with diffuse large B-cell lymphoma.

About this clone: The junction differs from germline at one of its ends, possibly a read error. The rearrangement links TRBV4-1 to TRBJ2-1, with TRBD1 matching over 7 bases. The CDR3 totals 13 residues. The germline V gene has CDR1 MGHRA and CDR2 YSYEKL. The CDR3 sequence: CASSPTGYSEQFF. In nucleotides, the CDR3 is TGCGCCAGCAGCCCGACAGGGTACAGTGAGCAGTTCTTC.

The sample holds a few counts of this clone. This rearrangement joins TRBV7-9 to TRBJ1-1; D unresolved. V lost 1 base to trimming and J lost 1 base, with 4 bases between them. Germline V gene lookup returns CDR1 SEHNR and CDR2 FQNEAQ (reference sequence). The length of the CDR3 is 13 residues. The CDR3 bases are TGTGCCAGCAGCTTAGTGGGGAACACTGAAGCTTTCTTT. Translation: CASSLVGNTEAFF. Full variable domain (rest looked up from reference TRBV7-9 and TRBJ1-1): DTGVSQNPRHKITKRGQNVTFRCDPISEHNRLYWYRQTLGQGPEFLTYFQNEAQLEKSRLLSDRFSAERPKGSFSTLEIQRTEQGDSAMYLCASSLVGNTEAFFGQGTRLTVV.

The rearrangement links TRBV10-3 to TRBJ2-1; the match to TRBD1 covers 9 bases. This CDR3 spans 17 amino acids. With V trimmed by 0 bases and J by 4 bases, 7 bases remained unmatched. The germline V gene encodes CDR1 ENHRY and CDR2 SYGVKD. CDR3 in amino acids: CAISESVTGGLYNEQFF. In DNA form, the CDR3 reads TGTGCCATCAGTGAGTCGGTGACAGGGGGTCTATACAATGAGCAGTTCTTC.

This chain's CDR3 is CASSQFGLETPWFNTEAFF. As DNA, the CDR3 is TGTGCCAGCAGCCAATTTGGCCTGGAGACTCCATGGTTTAACACTGAAGCTTTCTTT. The gene calls are TRBV4-2 and TRBJ1-1, with D hard to call. Germline-derived CDR1 and CDR2 are LGHNA and YNFKEQ. This CDR3 is 19 amino acids long. The V end was cut by 2 bases, the J end by 2 bases, with 24 bases between.

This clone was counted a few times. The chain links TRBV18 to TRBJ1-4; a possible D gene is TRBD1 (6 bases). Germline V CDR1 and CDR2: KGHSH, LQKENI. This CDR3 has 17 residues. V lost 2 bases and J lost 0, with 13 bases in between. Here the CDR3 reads CASSPTWNRATNEKLFF. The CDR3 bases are TGTGCCAGCTCACCAACTTGGAACAGGGCAACTAATGAAAAACTGTTTTTT. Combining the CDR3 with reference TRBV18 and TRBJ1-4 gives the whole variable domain NAGVMQNPRHLVRRRGQEARLRCSPMKGHSHVYWYRQLPEEGLKFMVYLQKENIIDESGMPKERFSAEFPKEGPSILRIQQVVRGDSAAYFCASSPTWNRATNEKLFFGSGTQLSVL.

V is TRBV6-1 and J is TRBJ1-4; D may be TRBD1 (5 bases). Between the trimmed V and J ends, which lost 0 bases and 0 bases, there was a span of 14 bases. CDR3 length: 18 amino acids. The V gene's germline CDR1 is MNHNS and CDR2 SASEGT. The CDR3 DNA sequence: TGTGCCAGCAGTGAAGCACTAAGGGGAAGAGCAACTAATGAAAAACTGTTTTTT. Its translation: CASSEALRGRATNEKLFF.

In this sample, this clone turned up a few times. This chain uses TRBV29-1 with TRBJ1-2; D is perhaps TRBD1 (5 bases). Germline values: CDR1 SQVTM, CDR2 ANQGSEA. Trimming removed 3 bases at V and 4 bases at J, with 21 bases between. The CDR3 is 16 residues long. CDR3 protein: CSVDSARTNTLYGYTF. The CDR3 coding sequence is TGCAGCGTTGATTCGGCCAGGACAAATACCCTCTATGGCTACACCTTC. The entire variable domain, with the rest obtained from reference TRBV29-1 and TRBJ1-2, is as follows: SAVISQKPSRDICQRGTSLTIQCQVDSQVTMMFWYRQQPGQSLTLIATANQGSEATYESGFVIDKFPISRPNLTFSTLTVSNMSPEDSSIYLCSVDSARTNTLYGYTFGSGTRLTVV.

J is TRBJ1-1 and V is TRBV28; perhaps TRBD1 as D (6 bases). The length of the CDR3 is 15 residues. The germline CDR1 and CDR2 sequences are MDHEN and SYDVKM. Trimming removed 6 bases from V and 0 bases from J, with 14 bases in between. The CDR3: CASSPTGIMNTEAFF. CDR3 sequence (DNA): TGTGCCAGCAGCCCAACAGGGATCATGAACACTGAAGCTTTCTTT. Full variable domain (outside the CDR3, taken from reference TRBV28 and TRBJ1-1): DVKVTQSSRYLVKRTGEKVFLECVQDMDHENMFWYRQDPGLGLRLIYFSYDVKMKEKGDIPEGYSVSREKKERFSLILESASTNQTSMYLCASSPTGIMNTEAFFGQGTRLTVV.

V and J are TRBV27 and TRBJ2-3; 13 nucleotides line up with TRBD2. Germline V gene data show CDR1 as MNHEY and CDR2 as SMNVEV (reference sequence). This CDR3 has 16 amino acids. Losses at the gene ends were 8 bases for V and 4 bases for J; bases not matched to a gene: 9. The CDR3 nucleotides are TGTGCCAGCGCGTCGATGGGACTAGCGGGACCAGATACGCAGTATTTT. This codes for CASASMGLAGPDTQYF.

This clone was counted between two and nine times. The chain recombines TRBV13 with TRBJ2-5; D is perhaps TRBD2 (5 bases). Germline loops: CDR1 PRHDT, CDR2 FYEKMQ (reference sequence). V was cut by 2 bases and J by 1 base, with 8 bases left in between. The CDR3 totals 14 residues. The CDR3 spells CASSLRLAQETQYF. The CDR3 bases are TGTGCCAGCAGCTTAAGGCTAGCCCAAGAGACCCAGTACTTC. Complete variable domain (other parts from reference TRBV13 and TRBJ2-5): AAGVIQSPRHLIKEKRETATLKCYPIPRHDTVYWYQQGPGQDPQFLISFYEKMQSDKGSIPDRFSAQQFSDYHSELNMSSLELGDSALYFCASSLRLAQETQYFGPGTRLLVL.

CDR3 residues: CASSILSGSSYNEQFF. CDR3 nucleotides: TGTGCCAGTAGTATTCTTAGCGGCAGCTCCTACAATGAGCAGTTCTTC. This sequence joins TRBV19 and TRBJ2-1, with D tentatively TRBD2 (6 bases). Deletions cut 3 bases from V and 0 bases from J, with 12 bases between. The CDR3 totals 16 residues. Germline V gives CDR1 LNHDA, CDR2 SQIVND (reference sequence).

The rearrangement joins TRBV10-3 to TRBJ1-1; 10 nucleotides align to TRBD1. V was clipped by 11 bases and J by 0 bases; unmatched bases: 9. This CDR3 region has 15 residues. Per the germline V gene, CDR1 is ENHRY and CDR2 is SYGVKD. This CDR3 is CAVRDRGTMNTEAFF. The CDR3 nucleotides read TGTGCCGTCCGGGACAGGGGCACCATGAACACTGAAGCTTTCTTT.

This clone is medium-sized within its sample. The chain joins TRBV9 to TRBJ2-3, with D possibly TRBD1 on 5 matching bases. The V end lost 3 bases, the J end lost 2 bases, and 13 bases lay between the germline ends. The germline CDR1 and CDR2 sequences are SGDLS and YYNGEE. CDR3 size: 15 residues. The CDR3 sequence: CASSEDSDLTDTQYF. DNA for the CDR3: TGTGCCAGCAGCGAAGACAGCGACCTCACAGATACGCAGTATTTT.

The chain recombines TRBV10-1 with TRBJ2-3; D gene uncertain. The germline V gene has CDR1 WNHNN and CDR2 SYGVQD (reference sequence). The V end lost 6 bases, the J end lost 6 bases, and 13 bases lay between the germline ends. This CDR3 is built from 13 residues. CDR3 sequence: CASSRRQEDTQYF. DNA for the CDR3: TGCGCCAGCAGCAGACGCCAGGAGGATACGCAGTATTTT.

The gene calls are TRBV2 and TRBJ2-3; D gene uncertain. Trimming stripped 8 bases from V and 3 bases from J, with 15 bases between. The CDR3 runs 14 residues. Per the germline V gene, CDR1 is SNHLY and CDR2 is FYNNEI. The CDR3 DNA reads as TGTGCCAGCTCTGAGAGAGTCGAAACAGATACGCAGTATTTT. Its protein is CASSERVETDTQYF.

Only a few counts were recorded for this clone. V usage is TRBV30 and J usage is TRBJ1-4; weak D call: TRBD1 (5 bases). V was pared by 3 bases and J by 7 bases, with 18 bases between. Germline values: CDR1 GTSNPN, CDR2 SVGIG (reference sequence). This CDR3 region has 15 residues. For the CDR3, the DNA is TGTGCCTGGAGCCCAGGGAATCGTCGGGGTGAAAAACTGTTTTTT. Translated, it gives CAWSPGNRRGEKLFF. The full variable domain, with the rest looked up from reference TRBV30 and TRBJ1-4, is SQTIHQWPATLVQPVGSPLSLECTVEGTSNPNLYWYRQAAGRGLQLLFYSVGIGQISSEVPQNLSASRPQDRQFILSSKKLLLSDSGFYLCAWSPGNRRGEKLFFGSGTQLSVL.

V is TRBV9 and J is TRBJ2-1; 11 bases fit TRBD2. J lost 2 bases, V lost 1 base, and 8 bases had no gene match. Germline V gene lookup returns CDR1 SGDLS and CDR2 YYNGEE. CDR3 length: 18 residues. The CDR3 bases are TGTGCCAGCAGCGTACGGCTAGCGGGAGGCCCCGCCTACAATGAGCAGTTCTTC. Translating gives CASSVRLAGGPAYNEQFF.

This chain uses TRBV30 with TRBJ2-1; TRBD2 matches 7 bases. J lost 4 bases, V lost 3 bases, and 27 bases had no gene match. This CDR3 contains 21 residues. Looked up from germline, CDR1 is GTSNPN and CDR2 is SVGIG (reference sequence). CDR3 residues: CAWSAPPGGSGSGFMYNEQFF. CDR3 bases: TGTGCCTGGAGCGCCCCTCCCGGGGGGAGTGGATCGGGGTTCATGTACAATGAGCAGTTCTTC.

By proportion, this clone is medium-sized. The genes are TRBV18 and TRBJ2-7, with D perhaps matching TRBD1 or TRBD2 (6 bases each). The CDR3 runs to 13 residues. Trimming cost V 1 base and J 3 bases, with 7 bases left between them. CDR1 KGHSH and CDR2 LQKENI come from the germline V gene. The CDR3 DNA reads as TGTGCCAGCTCACCACAGGGGGGCTACGAGCAGTACTTC. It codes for CASSPQGGYEQYF.

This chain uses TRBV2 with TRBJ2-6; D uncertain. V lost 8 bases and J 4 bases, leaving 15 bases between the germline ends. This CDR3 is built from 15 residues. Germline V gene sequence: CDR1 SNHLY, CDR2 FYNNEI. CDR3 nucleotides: TGTGCCAGCCGACCTGGGTTATCCGGGGCCAACGTCCTGACTTTC. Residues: CASRPGLSGANVLTF.

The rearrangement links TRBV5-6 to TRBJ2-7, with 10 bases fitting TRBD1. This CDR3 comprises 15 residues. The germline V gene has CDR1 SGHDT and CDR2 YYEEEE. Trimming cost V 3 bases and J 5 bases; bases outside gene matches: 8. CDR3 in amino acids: CASSWSGTGDHEQYF. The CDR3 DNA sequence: TGTGCCAGCAGCTGGAGCGGGACAGGGGACCACGAGCAGTACTTC. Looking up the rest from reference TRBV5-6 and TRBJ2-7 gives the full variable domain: DAGVTQSPTHLIKTRGQQVTLRCSPKSGHDTVSWYQQALGQGPQFIFQYYEEEERQRGNFPDRFSGHQFPNYSSELNVNALLLGDSALYLCASSWSGTGDHEQYFGPGTRLTVT.

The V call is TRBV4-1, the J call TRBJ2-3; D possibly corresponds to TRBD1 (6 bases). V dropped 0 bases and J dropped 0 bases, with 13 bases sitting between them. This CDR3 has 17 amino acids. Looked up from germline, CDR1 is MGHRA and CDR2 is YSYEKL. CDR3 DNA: TGCGCCAGCAGCCAAGAGGGGGCAGCTCGTAGCACAGATACGCAGTATTTT. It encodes CASSQEGAARSTDTQYF.

CDR3 loop: CASRPTSGSAHTQYF. The CDR3 DNA is TGTGCCAGCAGACCGACTAGCGGGAGTGCTCATACGCAGTATTTT. The chain recombines TRBV2 with TRBJ2-3; 12 positions agree with TRBD2. Germline values: CDR1 SNHLY, CDR2 FYNNEI. Losses at the gene ends were 6 bases for V and 7 bases for J; bases not matched to a gene: 8. The CDR3 runs 15 residues.

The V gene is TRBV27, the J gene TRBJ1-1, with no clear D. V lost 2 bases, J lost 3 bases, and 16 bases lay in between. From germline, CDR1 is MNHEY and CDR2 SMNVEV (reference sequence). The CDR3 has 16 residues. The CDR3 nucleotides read TGTGCCAGCAGTTTAGAACCCCGGAGGGAGCACACTGAAGCTTTCTTT. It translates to CASSLEPRREHTEAFF.